This T cell receptor (beta chain) derives from a study of CD8 T cells in Susac syndrome. The germline V gene has CDR1 LNHNV and CDR2 YYDKDF (reference sequence). The ends were cut back, 6 bases at V and 4 bases at J, with 8 bases in the middle. There are 12 residues in the CDR3. RNA in amounts of roughly 0.5 to 1 ug was reverse transcribed with random hexamers. MiXCR was run by TCRdb on the immunoSEQ multiplex PCR reads, yielding one entry per CDR3 protein. This table holds around 170,000 distinct CDR3 sequences, around 94% found once. Input material: CD4+ T cells from PBMCs. The clonotype was recovered from a human donor with Susac syndrome. The V gene is TRBV15, the J gene TRBJ2-3; D ambiguous. Here the CDR3 reads CATSFSADTQYF. Written as DNA, the CDR3 is TGTGCCACCAGTTTTTCAGCAGATACGCAGTATTTT.